These 26 T cell receptor beta chains were sequenced from one sample in a study of neurological immune-mediated disorders. MiXCR, applied by TCRdb to the 5' RACE reads, yields one record per CDR3 protein. The sample yields tens of thousands of distinct CDR3 sequences, 9.5% to 15% seen once. The material sequenced was PBMCs. The receptor set was obtained from a woman aged 55-70 years with HTLV-1-associated myelopathy (HAM/TSP).

There are many counts of this clonotype. The chain carries TRBV5-1 and TRBJ2-7; D perhaps matches TRBD2 (6 bases). Germline values: CDR1 SGHRS, CDR2 YFSETQ. V dropped 0 bases and J dropped 2 bases, with 9 bases sitting between them. The CDR3 has 14 amino acids. CDR3 nucleotides: TGCGCCAGCAGCTTGGATTGGGGGGCCTACGAGCAGTACTTC. Protein sequence: CASSLDWGAYEQYF.

This clonotype was seen repeatedly, ten times or more. This sequence joins TRBV12-3 or TRBV12-4 and TRBJ2-3; possibly TRBD2 for D (6 bases). The CDR3 length is 16 residues. V gave up 3 bases and J gave up 2 bases, with 15 bases separating them. The CDR3 is CASSFGGYINTDTQYF. DNA of the CDR3: TGTGCCAGCAGTTTCGGGGGATATATTAACACAGATACGCAGTATTTT.

This clonotype has ten or more counts. This chain connects TRBV29-1 to TRBJ1-6, with D maybe TRBD1 (5 bases). CDR1 and CDR2 from the germline V gene are SQVTM and ANQGSEA. The CDR3 consists of 13 residues. V was trimmed by 6 bases and J by 1 base, leaving 7 bases between them. The CDR3, as DNA: TGCAGCGTCGGGGCGTCCTATAATTCACCCCTCCACTTT. Translated: CSVGASYNSPLHF.

In its sample, this clonotype was seen many times. The chain is built from TRBV20-1 and TRBJ2-1; 8 nucleotides agree with TRBD1. Losses at the gene ends were 3 bases for V and 0 bases for J; bases not matched to a gene: 19. The CDR3 is 20 amino acids. The germline gives CDR1 DFQATT, CDR2 SNEGSKA (reference sequence). This CDR3 reads CSARGPNQGASWSSYNEQFF. The CDR3, as DNA: TGCAGTGCTAGGGGGCCCAACCAGGGGGCTAGCTGGAGCTCCTACAATGAGCAGTTCTTC.

This clonotype has at least ten counts. The V and J genes are TRBV14 and TRBJ1-3; TRBD1 might be the D (5 bases). V was shortened by 1 base and J by 0 bases, with 10 bases between the two germline ends. The CDR3 length is 16 residues. Per germline, CDR1 SGHDN and CDR2 FVKESK. The CDR3 coding sequence is TGTGCCAGCAGCCAAGGGGAGGGGATCTCTGGAAACACCATATATTTT. Its protein is CASSQGEGISGNTIYF. Using reference TRBV14 and TRBJ1-3 for the parts outside the CDR3, the full variable domain is EAGVTQFPSHSVIEKGQTVTLRCDPISGHDNLYWYRRVMGKEIKFLLHFVKESKQDESGMPNNRFLAERTGGTYSTLKVQPAELEDSGVYFCASSQGEGISGNTIYFGEGSWLTVV.

This clonotype was counted ten times or more. The chain is built from TRBV3-1 and TRBJ2-5; D is perhaps TRBD1 (6 bases). CDR1 and CDR2 (germline): LGHDT, YNNKEL (reference sequence). The ends were cut back, 4 bases at V and 5 bases at J, with 11 bases in the middle. This CDR3 spans 13 amino acids. This chain's CDR3 is CASSLQGSETQYF. The CDR3 DNA reads TGTGCCAGCAGCCTACAGGGAAGCGAGACCCAGTACTTC.

In its sample, this clonotype was seen many times. The J gene is TRBJ2-7, the V gene TRBV6-5; D is perhaps TRBD1 (6 bases). The CDR3 contains 14 residues. Between the trimmed V and J ends, which lost 5 bases and 6 bases, there was a span of 17 bases. CDR1 is MNHEY and CDR2 is SVGAGI in the germline V gene. The CDR3 sequence is CASSTDFQGTEQYF. CDR3 nucleotide sequence: TGTGCCAGCAGTACCGACTTCCAGGGGACCGAGCAGTACTTC.

Ten or more counts support this clonotype. The chain combines TRBV5-1 with TRBJ2-3; perhaps TRBD2 as D (6 bases). This CDR3 spans 14 amino acids. V was clipped by 4 bases and J by 0 bases, with 9 bases between them. The germline V gene encodes CDR1 SGHRS and CDR2 YFSETQ. CDR3 nucleotides: TGCGCCAGCAGCATAAGCGGGAGCACAGATACGCAGTATTTT. This gives the protein CASSISGSTDTQYF.

The sample holds many counts of this clonotype. The V and J genes are TRBV20-1 and TRBJ2-5, with D maybe TRBD1 (6 bases). The CDR3 loop spans 13 amino acids. V was pared by 6 bases and J by 1 base, with 12 bases between. Germline-derived CDR1 and CDR2 are DFQATT and SNEGSKA (reference sequence). The CDR3 DNA reads as TGCAGTGCCCCTCGACAGGCCCAAGAGACCCAGTACTTC. Its translation is CSAPRQAQETQYF.

The sample holds many counts of this clonotype. The chain carries TRBV20-1 and TRBJ1-5; maybe TRBD1 (6 bases). The CDR3 totals 13 residues. Trimming took 5 bases from V and 6 from J, leaving 14 bases between them. CDR1 DFQATT and CDR2 SNEGSKA come from the germline V gene (reference sequence). The CDR3 is CSAVRGFGQPQHF. CDR3 nucleotide sequence: TGCAGTGCTGTCAGGGGATTCGGTCAGCCCCAGCATTTT.

This clonotype has at least ten counts. This chain uses TRBV21-1 with TRBJ1-2; the table's D call, TRBD1, was not checked against the DNA. TRBV21-1 represents a pseudogene. The CDR3 length is 16 residues. Here the CDR3 reads CASSKTPGAINYGYTF. The CDR3 coding sequence is TGTGCCAGCAGCAAAACGCCCGGGGCCATTAACTATGGCTACACCTTC.

This clonotype has ten or more counts. This chain connects TRBV4-2 to TRBJ2-3; TRBD1 agrees at 8 bases. There are 15 residues in the CDR3. Germline assignment: CDR1 LGHNA and CDR2 YNFKEQ. V lost 4 bases, J lost 5 bases, and 8 bases stayed unmatched. CDR3 loop: CASSPAITGGDTQYF. The CDR3 nucleotides read TGTGCCAGCAGCCCGGCGATAACAGGGGGAGATACGCAGTATTTT.

This clonotype was found many times. The rearrangement links TRBV7-2 to TRBJ2-2; 8 bases map to TRBD1. The germline CDR1 and CDR2 sequences are SGHTA and FQGNSA. With 3 bases clipped from V and 3 bases from J, the junction kept 0 bases outside the gene matches. The length of the CDR3 is 14 residues. The CDR3 reads CASSLTGDTGELFF. CDR3 DNA: TGTGCCAGCAGCTTGACAGGGGACACCGGGGAGCTGTTTTTT.

This clonotype was found many times. The J gene is TRBJ1-2, the V gene TRBV7-2; no reliable D call. Trimming left V 3 bases short and J 0 bases short, with 11 bases between. Germline values: CDR1 SGHTA, CDR2 FQGNSA. The CDR3 totals 15 residues. The CDR3 reads CASSFGRSANYGYTF. The CDR3 nucleotides are TGTGCCAGCAGCTTCGGTCGTAGTGCTAACTATGGCTACACCTTC.

This clonotype occurred many times. The J gene is TRBJ2-4, the V gene TRBV29-1; TRBD2 is a possible D gene (6 bases). The CDR3 is 13 residues long. V shed 2 bases and J shed 7 bases, with 12 bases lying between them. Germline assignment: CDR1 SQVTM and CDR2 ANQGSEA. This CDR3 is CSVELAAPNIQYF. CDR3 coding DNA: TGCAGCGTTGAATTAGCGGCCCCCAACATTCAGTACTTC.

This clonotype has at least ten counts. The rearrangement uses TRBV2 and TRBJ2-3; 7 bases line up with TRBD1. Trimming at V came to 10 bases and at J to 0 bases, leaving 7 bases not matched to a gene. The CDR3 totals 14 residues. CDR1 and CDR2 (germline): SNHLY, FYNNEI. The CDR3 coding sequence is TGTGCCATCCTGGGACAGCTTAGCACAGATACGCAGTATTTT. Encoded protein: CAILGQLSTDTQYF. Full variable domain (rest looked up from reference TRBV2 and TRBJ2-3): EPEVTQTPSHQVTQMGQEVILRCVPISNHLYFYWYRQILGQKVEFLVSFYNNEISEKSEIFDDQFSVERPDGSNFTLKIRSTKLEDSAMYFCAILGQLSTDTQYFGPGTRLTVL.

Ten or more counts support this clonotype. The chain carries TRBV20-1 and TRBJ1-3; D is unclear. The V gene's germline CDR1 is DFQATT and CDR2 SNEGSKA (reference sequence). V lost 0 bases, J lost 0 bases, and 12 bases lay in between. The CDR3 contains 16 residues. DNA of the CDR3: TGCAGTGCTAGAGATTTAGCAGGCTTCTCTGGAAACACCATATATTTT. It encodes CSARDLAGFSGNTIYF.

This clonotype was recorded a few times. The V and J genes are TRBV6-4 and TRBJ2-1, with TRBD2 identical over 7 bases. The junction had 11 bases not matched to a gene; V was cut back by 0 bases and J by 9 bases. The germline gives CDR1 MRHNA, CDR2 SNTAGT. This CDR3 comprises 16 residues. CDR3: CASSDSMAGAGIEQFF. CDR3 bases: TGTGCCAGCAGTGACTCGATGGCCGGAGCGGGAATTGAGCAGTTCTTC.

Ten or more counts support this clonotype. The chain links TRBV6-1 to TRBJ2-6; the match to TRBD1 covers 7 bases. V gave up 4 bases and J gave up 8 bases; unmatched junction bases: 2. This CDR3 is built from 13 residues. The germline CDR1 and CDR2 sequences are MNHNS and SASEGT. The CDR3 DNA sequence: TGTGCCAGCAGTGGACAGGGATCCAACGTCCTGACTTTC. Its translation is CASSGQGSNVLTF.

This clonotype occurred many times. The chain recombines TRBV2 with TRBJ2-5; 11 nucleotides line up with TRBD1. Germline trimming cut 8 bases from V and 7 bases from J; bases unmatched to any gene: 9. CDR1 is SNHLY, CDR2 FYNNEI, per germline. The CDR3 is made up of 14 amino acids. DNA for the CDR3: TGTGCCAGCGGGCCGGACAGGGGGCTCCGGACCCAGTACTTC. Encoded protein: CASGPDRGLRTQYF.

Turning to this clonotype: A much larger clone lies one base from this, so it may be a read error. V gene TRBV5-5 combines with J gene TRBJ1-4; 8 bases map to TRBD1. The CDR3 has 14 residues. CDR1 and CDR2 (germline): SGHKS, YYEKEE (reference sequence). Here the CDR3 DNA reads TGTGTCAGCAGCTTGGCAGGGGGCAGAGAAAAACTGTTTTTT. Amino acids: CVSSLAGGREKLFF. Supplemented by reference TRBV5-5 and TRBJ1-4, the full variable domain reads DAGVTQSPTHLIKTRGQQVTLRCSPISGHKSVSWYQQVLGQGPQFIFQYYEKEERGRGNFPDRFSARQFPNYSSELNVNALLLGDSALYLCVSSLAGGREKLFFGSGTQLSVL.

The sample holds many counts of this clonotype. The chain joins TRBV4-1 to TRBJ1-2; D is unclear. CDR1 is MGHRA, CDR2 YSYEKL, per germline. The germline V and J ends were trimmed by 0 bases and 8 bases, with 4 bases remaining between them. This CDR3 is 11 amino acids long. For the CDR3, the DNA is TGCGCCAGCAGCCAAGATCGAGGCTACACCTTC. Translation: CASSQDRGYTF.

This clonotype was seen ten or more times. This sequence joins TRBV2 and TRBJ2-7; TRBD1 aligns across 7 bases. The CDR3 loop spans 15 amino acids. Germline CDR1 and CDR2: SNHLY and FYNNEI. The junction had 14 bases not matched to a gene; V was cut back by 10 bases and J by 2 bases. The CDR3 nucleotides read TGTGCCACCTCAACCGACGGACAGGACGCCTACGAGCAGTACTTC. Protein sequence: CATSTDGQDAYEQYF. Supplemented by reference TRBV2 and TRBJ2-7, the full variable domain reads EPEVTQTPSHQVTQMGQEVILRCVPISNHLYFYWYRQILGQKVEFLVSFYNNEISEKSEIFDDQFSVERPDGSNFTLKIRSTKLEDSAMYFCATSTDGQDAYEQYFGPGTRLTVT.

This clonotype came up many times. The rearrangement uses TRBV27 and TRBJ1-6; 7 nucleotides line up with TRBD1. CDR1 and CDR2 from the germline V gene are MNHEY and SMNVEV (reference sequence). CDR3 length: 13 residues. V lost 6 bases, J lost 6 bases, and 2 bases stayed unmatched. The DNA of the CDR3 is TGTGCCAGCAGGACAGGGAGTAATTCACCCCTCCACTTT. Protein product: CASRTGSNSPLHF.

At least ten counts were recorded for this clonotype. This rearrangement joins TRBV20-1 to TRBJ1-2; D unclear. The germline CDR1 and CDR2 sequences are DFQATT and SNEGSKA (reference sequence). CDR3 length equals 14 residues. The germline V and J ends were trimmed by 3 bases and 4 bases, with 15 bases remaining between them. The CDR3 sequence: CSASIHGPSYGYTF. In nucleotides, the CDR3 is TGCAGTGCTAGTATCCACGGCCCCTCCTATGGCTACACCTTC.

This clonotype was seen many times. V and J are TRBV3-1 and TRBJ2-3, with 8 bases aligning to TRBD2. The CDR3 totals 14 residues. The germline gives CDR1 LGHDT, CDR2 YNNKEL (reference sequence). With V trimmed by 7 bases and J by 1 base, 4 bases remained unmatched. The CDR3 sequence: CASTPGLGTDTQYF. DNA of the CDR3: TGTGCCAGCACCCCGGGACTAGGCACAGATACGCAGTATTTT.